Listed below are T cell receptor beta chains from one sample, sequenced in a study of T cells after yellow fever vaccination. TCRdb fed the 5' RACE reads into MiXCR, producing one record per CDR3 protein. This repertoire shows around 350,000 distinct CDR3 sequences, 6.2% found once; its top ten account for over 12%. The specimen comprised PBMCs, sampled 5 days after the yellow fever booster vaccination. All receptors come from a man younger than 45 who received the YFV17D yellow fever vaccine. The CDR3 runs from the conserved cysteine through the conserved F or W. Fields, in order: J gene, V gene, D gene, clone size, CDR3 length, CDR3 protein, CDR3 DNA. D genes are given only for firm matches. Some rows have no size entry. The others give once, few or many, or a class for an expanded clone.

TRBJ2-7,TRBV3-1,NA,few,17,CASSSQGRTSDVGRQYF,TGTGCCAGCAGCTCGCAGGGGAGGACCTCCGACGTGGGACGGCAGTACTTC
TRBJ2-7,TRBV7-2,NA,many,14,CASSLALAGHEQYF,TGTGCCAGCAGCTTAGCGTTAGCCGGTCACGAGCAGTACTTC
TRBJ2-3,TRBV6-5,NA,many,15,CASSYSAAEGDTQYF,TGTGCCAGCAGTTACTCGGCCGCGGAAGGGGATACGCAGTATTTT
TRBJ2-7,TRBV7-6,NA,few,14,CASSPQERGYEQYF,TGTGCCAGCAGTCCACAGGAGAGGGGGTACGAGCAGTACTTC
TRBJ2-3,TRBV7-2,NA,few,15,CASSLVVGGTDTQYF,TGTGCCAGCAGCTTAGTGGTGGGAGGCACAGATACGCAGTATTTT
TRBJ1-2,TRBV6-5,NA,few,15,CASSYSQKILNGYTF,TGTGCCAGCAGTTACTCGCAGAAGATACTTAATGGCTACACCTTC
TRBJ2-7,TRBV28,NA,NA,15,CASSPADRETYEQYF,TGTGCCAGCAGTCCAGCTGATCGTGAGACGTACGAGCAGTACTTC
TRBJ2-6,TRBV21-1,NA,few,19,CASSKGGTSGTSGANVLTF,TGTGCCAGCAGCAAAGGGGGGACTAGCGGGACCTCTGGGGCCAACGTCCTGACTTTC
TRBJ2-5,TRBV20-1,TRBD1,NA,16,CCARPTGTGMGETQYF,TGCTGTGCTAGACCGACCGGGACAGGGATGGGAGAGACCCAGTACTTC
TRBJ1-1,TRBV18,NA,many,13,CASSPKGNTEAFF,TGTGCCAGCTCACCAAAAGGGAACACTGAAGCTTTCTTT
TRBJ2-7,TRBV5-8,NA,many,12,CASSWVSYEQYF,TGTGCCAGCAGCTGGGTCAGCTACGAGCAGTACTTC
TRBJ2-3,TRBV21-1,NA,NA,17,CASSTGQQVFSTDTQYF,TGTGCCAGCAGCACGGGACAGCAAGTGTTTAGCACAGATACGCAGTATTTT
TRBJ2-7,TRBV19,TRBD1,few,15,CASSDPGTGSDEQYF,TGTGCCAGTTCCGACCCCGGGACAGGGAGCGACGAGCAGTACTTC
TRBJ2-7,TRBV7-8,NA,few,13,CASSAQVYLEQYF,TGTGCCAGCAGCGCGCAGGTTTACCTCGAGCAGTACTTC
TRBJ2-1,TRBV29-1,NA,few,14,CSVVKPDSYNEQFF,TGCAGCGTTGTGAAGCCAGACTCCTACAATGAGCAGTTCTTC
TRBJ2-7,TRBV4-3,NA,many,17,CASSQDLGRSTSYEQYF,TGCGCCAGCAGCCAAGATCTGGGCAGGAGCACCTCCTACGAGCAGTACTTC
TRBJ2-7,TRBV27,TRBD1,few,12,CATTGGTYEQYF,TGTGCCACAACAGGGGGGACCTACGAGCAGTACTTC
TRBJ2-7,TRBV6-5,NA,NA,15,CASILRLGASYEQYF,TGTGCCAGCATACTCCGACTAGGGGCCTCCTACGAGCAGTACTTC
TRBJ2-3,TRBV20-1,TRBD2,few,16,CSASPWTSGSADTQYF,TGCAGTGCTAGTCCCTGGACTAGCGGGAGCGCAGATACGCAGTATTTT
TRBJ2-7,TRBV6-1,TRBD1,NA,14,CASSPGQGRMGQYF,TGTGCCAGCAGCCCCGGACAGGGGAGGATGGGGCAGTACTTC
TRBJ2-3,TRBV6-1,NA,few,13,CASSEMGRHTQYF,TGTGCCAGCAGTGAAATGGGCAGACATACGCAGTATTTT
TRBJ1-2,TRBV12-3/TRBV12-4,NA,many,13,CASSPGRGYGYTF,TGTGCCAGCAGCCCCGGTAGGGGCTATGGCTACACCTTC
TRBJ2-1,TRBV12-3/TRBV12-4,NA,NA,14,CASSLMAGLDEQFF,TGTGCCAGCAGTTTAATGGCAGGGCTAGATGAGCAGTTCTTC
TRBJ1-1,TRBV7-8,TRBD1,many,12,CASSSVGQEAFF,TGTGCCAGCAGCTCAGTGGGACAGGAAGCTTTCTTT
TRBJ2-3,TRBV5-4,NA,NA,14,CASSLEPRAYTQYF,TGTGCCAGCAGCCTAGAACCCAGGGCGTATACGCAGTATTTT